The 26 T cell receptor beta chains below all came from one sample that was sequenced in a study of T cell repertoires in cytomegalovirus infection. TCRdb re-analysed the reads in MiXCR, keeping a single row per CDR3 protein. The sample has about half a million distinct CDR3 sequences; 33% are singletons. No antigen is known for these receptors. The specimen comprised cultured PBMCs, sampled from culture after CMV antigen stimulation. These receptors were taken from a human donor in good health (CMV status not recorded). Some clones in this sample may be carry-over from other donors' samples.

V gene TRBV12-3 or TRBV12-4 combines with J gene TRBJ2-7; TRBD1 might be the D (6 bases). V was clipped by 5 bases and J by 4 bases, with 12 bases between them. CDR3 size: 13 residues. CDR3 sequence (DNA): TGTGCCAGCAGTAAAAGAGGACAGTACGAGCAGTACGTC. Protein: CASSKRGQYEQYV.

CDR3 nucleotides: TGTGCCAGCAGCCCCGGCGGTCTCTCCTACGAGCAGTACTTC. Protein product: CASSPGGLSYEQYF. The chain is built from TRBV7-9 and TRBJ2-7, with D uncertain. Trimming removed 5 bases at V and 0 bases at J, with 11 bases between. CDR1 and CDR2 from the germline V gene are SEHNR and FQNEAQ (reference sequence). The CDR3 spans 14 residues.

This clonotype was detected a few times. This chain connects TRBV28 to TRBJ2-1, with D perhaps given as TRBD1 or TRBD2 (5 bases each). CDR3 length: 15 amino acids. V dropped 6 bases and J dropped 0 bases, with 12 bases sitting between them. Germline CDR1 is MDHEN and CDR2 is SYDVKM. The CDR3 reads CASRKGPASYNEQFF. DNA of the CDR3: TGTGCCAGCAGAAAGGGACCCGCCTCCTACAATGAGCAGTTCTTC.

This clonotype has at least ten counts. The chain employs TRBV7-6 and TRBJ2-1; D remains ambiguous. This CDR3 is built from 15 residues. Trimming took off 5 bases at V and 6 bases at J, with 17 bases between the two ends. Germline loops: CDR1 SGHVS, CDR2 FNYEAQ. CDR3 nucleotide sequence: TGTGCCAGCAGCCCCAGGTCAGGCAGGTTCAATGAGCAGTTCTTC. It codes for CASSPRSGRFNEQFF.

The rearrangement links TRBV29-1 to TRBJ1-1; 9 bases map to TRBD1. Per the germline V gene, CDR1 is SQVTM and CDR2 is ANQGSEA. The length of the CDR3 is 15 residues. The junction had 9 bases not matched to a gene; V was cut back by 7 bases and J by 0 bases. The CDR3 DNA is TGCAGCGGAGGGAGGACAGGGGACCTGAACACTGAAGCTTTCTTT. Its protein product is CSGGRTGDLNTEAFF.

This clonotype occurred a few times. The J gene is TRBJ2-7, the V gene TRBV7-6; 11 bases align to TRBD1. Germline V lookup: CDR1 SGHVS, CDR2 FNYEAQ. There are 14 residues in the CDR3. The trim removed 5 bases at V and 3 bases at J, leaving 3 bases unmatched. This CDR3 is CASSEGQGGYEQYF. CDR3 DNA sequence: TGTGCCAGCAGCGAGGGACAGGGGGGCTACGAGCAGTACTTC.

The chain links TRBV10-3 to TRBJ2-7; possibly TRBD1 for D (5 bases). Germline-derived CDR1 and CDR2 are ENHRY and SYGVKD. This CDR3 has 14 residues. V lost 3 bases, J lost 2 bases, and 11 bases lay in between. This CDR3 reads CAISDSGSTYEQYF. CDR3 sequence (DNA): TGTGCCATCAGTGATTCAGGGTCGACCTACGAGCAGTACTTC.

The CDR3 coding sequence is TGTGCCAGCAGCTTGGGGGACCTGGGGACCCAGTACTTC. Its translation is CASSLGDLGTQYF. The chain uses TRBV7-2 and TRBJ2-5; D is perhaps TRBD1 or TRBD2 (5 bases each). Between the trimmed V and J ends, which lost 3 bases and 7 bases, there was a span of 12 bases. This CDR3 has 13 residues. Germline lookup yields CDR1 SGHTA and CDR2 FQGNSA.

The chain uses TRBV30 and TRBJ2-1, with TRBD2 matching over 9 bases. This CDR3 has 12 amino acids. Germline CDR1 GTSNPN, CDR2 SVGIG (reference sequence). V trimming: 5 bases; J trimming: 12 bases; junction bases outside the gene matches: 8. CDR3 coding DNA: TGTGCCTGGTCCCAGGCGGGGGGGGGGCAGTTCTTC. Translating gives CAWSQAGGGQFF.

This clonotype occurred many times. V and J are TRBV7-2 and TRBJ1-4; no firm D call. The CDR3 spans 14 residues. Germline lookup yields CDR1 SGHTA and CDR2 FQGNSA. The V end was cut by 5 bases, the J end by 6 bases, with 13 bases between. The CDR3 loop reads CASSPPPRYEKLFF. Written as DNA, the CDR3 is TGTGCCAGCAGCCCCCCGCCACGTTATGAAAAACTGTTTTTT.

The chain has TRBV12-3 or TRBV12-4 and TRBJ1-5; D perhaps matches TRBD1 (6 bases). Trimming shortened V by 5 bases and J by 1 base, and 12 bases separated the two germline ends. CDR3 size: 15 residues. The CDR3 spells CASSRDDRSNQPQHF. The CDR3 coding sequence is TGTGCCAGCAGTCGAGATGACAGGAGCAATCAGCCCCAGCATTTT.

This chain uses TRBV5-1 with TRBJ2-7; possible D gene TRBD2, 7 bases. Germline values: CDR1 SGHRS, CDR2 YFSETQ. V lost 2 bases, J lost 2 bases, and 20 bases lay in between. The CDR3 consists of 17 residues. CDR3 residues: CASSLGPSGGEPYEQYF. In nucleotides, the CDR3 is TGCGCCAGCAGCTTAGGTCCTTCGGGGGGCGAACCCTACGAGCAGTACTTC.

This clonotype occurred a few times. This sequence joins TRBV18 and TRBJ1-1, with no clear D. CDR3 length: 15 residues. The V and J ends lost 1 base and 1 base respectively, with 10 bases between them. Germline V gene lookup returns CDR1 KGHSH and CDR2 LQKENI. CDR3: CASSPLRARNTEAFF. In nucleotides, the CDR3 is TGTGCCAGCTCACCACTGAGGGCCAGGAACACTGAAGCTTTCTTT.

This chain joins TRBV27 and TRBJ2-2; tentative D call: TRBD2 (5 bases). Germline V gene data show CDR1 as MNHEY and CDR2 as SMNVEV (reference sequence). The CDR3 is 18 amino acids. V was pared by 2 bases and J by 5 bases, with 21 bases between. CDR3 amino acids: CASSLAYRGSLGTGELFF. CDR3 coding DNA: TGTGCCAGCAGTTTAGCCTATCGGGGTTCCTTGGGGACCGGGGAGCTGTTTTTT.

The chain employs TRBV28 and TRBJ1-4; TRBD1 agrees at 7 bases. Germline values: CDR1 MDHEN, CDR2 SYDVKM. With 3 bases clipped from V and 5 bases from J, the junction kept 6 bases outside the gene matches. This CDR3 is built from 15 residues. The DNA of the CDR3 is TGTGCCAGCAGTTTCCTTCCAGGGGGGAATGAAAAACTGTTTTTT. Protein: CASSFLPGGNEKLFF.

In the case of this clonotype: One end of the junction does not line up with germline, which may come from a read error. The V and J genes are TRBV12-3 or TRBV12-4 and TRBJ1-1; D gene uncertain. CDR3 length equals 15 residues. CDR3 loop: CASSLAPGMNTEAIF. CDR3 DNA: TGTGCCAGCAGTTTAGCGCCCGGTATGAACACTGAAGCTATCTTT.

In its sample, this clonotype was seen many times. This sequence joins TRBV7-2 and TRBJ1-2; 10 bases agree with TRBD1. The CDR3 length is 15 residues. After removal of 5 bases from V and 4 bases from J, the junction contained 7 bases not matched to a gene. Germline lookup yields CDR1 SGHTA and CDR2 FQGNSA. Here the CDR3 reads CASSLTGTGVYGYTF. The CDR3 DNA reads TGTGCCAGCAGCCTCACAGGGACAGGGGTCTATGGCTACACCTTC.

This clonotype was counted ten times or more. The DNA of the CDR3 is TGTGCCAGCAAAGCCACCCCCCGCTACGAGCAGTTCTTC. This sequence encodes CASKATPRYEQFF. The chain carries TRBV7-2 and TRBJ2-1; D not certain. The CDR3 is 13 residues long. Germline lookup yields CDR1 SGHTA and CDR2 FQGNSA. Trimming left V 7 bases short and J 10 bases short, with 17 bases between.

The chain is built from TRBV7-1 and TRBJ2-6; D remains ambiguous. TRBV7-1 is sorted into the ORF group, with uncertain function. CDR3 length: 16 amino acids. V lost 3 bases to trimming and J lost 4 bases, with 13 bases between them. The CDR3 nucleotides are TGTGCCAGCAGCTCTCAGACAACGCCCGGGGCCAACGTCCTGACTTTC. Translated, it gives CASSSQTTPGANVLTF.

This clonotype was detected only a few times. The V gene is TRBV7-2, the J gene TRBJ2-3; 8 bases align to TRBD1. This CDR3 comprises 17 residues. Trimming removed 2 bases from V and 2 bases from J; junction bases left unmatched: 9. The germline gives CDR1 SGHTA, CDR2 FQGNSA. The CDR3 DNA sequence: TGTGCCAGCAGCTTACCCAGAGGACAGGGCTACACAGATACGCAGTATTTT. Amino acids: CASSLPRGQGYTDTQYF. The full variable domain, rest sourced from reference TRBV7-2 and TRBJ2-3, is GAGVSQSPSNKVTEKGKDVELRCDPISGHTALYWYRQSLGQGLEFLIYFQGNSAPDKSGLPSDRFSAERTGGSVSTLTIQRTQQEDSAVYLCASSLPRGQGYTDTQYFGPGTRLTVL.

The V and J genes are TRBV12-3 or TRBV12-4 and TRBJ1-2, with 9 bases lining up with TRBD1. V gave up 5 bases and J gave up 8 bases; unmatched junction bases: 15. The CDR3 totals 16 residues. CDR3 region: CASSPPGQGSRRGYTF. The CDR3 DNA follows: TGTGCCAGCAGTCCGCCGGGACAGGGCTCCAGGAGGGGCTACACCTTC.

CDR3: CAISESYLGSNEKLFF. As DNA, the CDR3 is TGTGCCATCAGTGAGTCGTATTTGGGGAGTAATGAAAAACTGTTTTTT. The rearrangement uses TRBV10-3 and TRBJ1-4; D gene uncertain. V lost 0 bases and J 4 bases, leaving 12 bases between the germline ends. This CDR3 contains 16 residues. Per germline, CDR1 ENHRY and CDR2 SYGVKD.

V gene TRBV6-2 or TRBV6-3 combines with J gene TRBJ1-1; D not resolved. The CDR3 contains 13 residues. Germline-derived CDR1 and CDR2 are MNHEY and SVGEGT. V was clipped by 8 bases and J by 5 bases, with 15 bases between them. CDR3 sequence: CASAFGGRTEAFF. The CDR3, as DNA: TGTGCCAGCGCCTTTGGCGGGCGGACTGAAGCTTTCTTT.

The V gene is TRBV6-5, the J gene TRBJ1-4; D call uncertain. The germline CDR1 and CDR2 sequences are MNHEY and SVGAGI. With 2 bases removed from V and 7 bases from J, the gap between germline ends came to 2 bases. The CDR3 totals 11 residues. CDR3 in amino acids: CASSYGEKLFF. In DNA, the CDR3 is TGTGCCAGCAGTTACGGTGAAAAACTGTTTTTT.

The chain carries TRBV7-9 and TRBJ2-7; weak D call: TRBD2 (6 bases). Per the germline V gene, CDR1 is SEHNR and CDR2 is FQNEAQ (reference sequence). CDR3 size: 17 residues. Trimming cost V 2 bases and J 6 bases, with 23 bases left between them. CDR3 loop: CASSLSKWGLTLLEQYF. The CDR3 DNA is TGTGCCAGCAGCTTATCAAAGTGGGGACTTACCCTCCTCGAGCAGTACTTC.

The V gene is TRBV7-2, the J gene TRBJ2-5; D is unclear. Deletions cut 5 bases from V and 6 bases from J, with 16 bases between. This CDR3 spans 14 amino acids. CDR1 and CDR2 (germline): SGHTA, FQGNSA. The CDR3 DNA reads TGTGCCAGCAGCCCCCCCCCCGCTCGCCAGACCCAGTACTTC. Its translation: CASSPPPARQTQYF.